The 26 T cell receptor beta chains given below trace back to one sample, sequenced in a study of beta chain features in type 1 diabetes. Reverse transcribing all isolated RNA meant expressed TCRB transcripts were sequenced. Data came from immunoSEQ multiplex PCR; TCRdb stores just in-frame clones and leaves some out. The table includes 200,000 to 300,000 clones, approximately 11% detected once. The study's findings and limits: Moderately but significantly shorter TCRB CDR3s were found in Type 1 diabetes patients in all four CD4+ subsets.

These receptors' targets are unknown. Sequencing used naive CD4+ T cells from blood. These receptors came from a man aged 25 to 40 with type 1 diabetes.

This sequence joins TRBV2 and TRBJ1-4, with D tentatively TRBD1 (6 bases). The germline V gene has CDR1 SNHLY and CDR2 FYNNEI. Trimming left V 6 bases short and J 2 bases short, with 16 bases between. The CDR3 has 16 amino acids. CDR3 loop: CASSNRDRGTNEKLFF. In nucleotides, the CDR3 is TGTGCCAGCAGCAACAGGGATAGAGGGACTAATGAAAAACTGTTTTTT.

The chain recombines TRBV7-2 with TRBJ1-5; D is unresolved. Trimming shortened V by 0 bases and J by 6 bases, and 6 bases separated the two germline ends. The CDR3 length is 13 residues. Germline CDR1 and CDR2: SGHTA and FQGNSA. The CDR3 is CASSLAEAQPQHF. The CDR3 region has the DNA TGTGCCAGCAGCTTAGCAGAGGCTCAGCCCCAGCATTTT.

The gene calls are TRBV6-5 and TRBJ2-7; D possibly corresponds to TRBD2 (6 bases). Germline V gene data show CDR1 as MNHEY and CDR2 as SVGAGI. The CDR3 extends over 14 amino acids. V lost 6 bases, J lost 2 bases, and 14 bases lay in between. CDR3 in amino acids: CASRMGGPAYEQYF. The CDR3 nucleotides are TGTGCCAGCAGGATGGGGGGTCCGGCCTACGAGCAGTACTTC.

This clone appeared a few times. The V and J genes are TRBV5-1 and TRBJ2-5, with D possibly being TRBD2 (6 bases). Germline V gene lookup returns CDR1 SGHRS and CDR2 YFSETQ. The CDR3 length is 15 residues. V was cut by 4 bases and J by 5 bases, with 18 bases left in between. CDR3 DNA sequence: TGCGCCAGCAGCGGCGGACCTAGCGCGGCGGAGACCCAGTACTTC. This codes for CASSGGPSAAETQYF.

This clone was recorded a few times. The chain joins TRBV7-3 to TRBJ2-2, with D perhaps matching TRBD2 (6 bases). This CDR3 contains 16 residues. CDR1 SGHTA and CDR2 FQGTGA come from the germline V gene. V was clipped by 5 bases and J by 5 bases, with 18 bases between them. The CDR3: CASSPTLATSTGELFF. The CDR3 DNA follows: TGTGCCAGCAGCCCAACTCTAGCGACCAGTACCGGGGAGCTGTTTTTT. Using reference TRBV7-3 and TRBJ2-2 for the parts outside the CDR3, the full variable domain is GAGVSQTPSNKVTEKGKYVELRCDPISGHTALYWYRQSLGQGPEFLIYFQGTGAADDSGLPNDRFFAVRPEGSVSTLKIQRTERGDSAVYLCASSPTLATSTGELFFGEGSRLTVL.

V is TRBV29-1 and J is TRBJ2-3; D may be TRBD1 (6 bases). Between the trimmed V and J ends, which lost 8 bases and 5 bases, there was a span of 11 bases. Per the germline V gene, CDR1 is SQVTM and CDR2 is ANQGSEA. CDR3 length: 11 amino acids. CDR3 DNA: TGCAGCTTCCCCAGGGGAGATACGCAGTATTTT. It codes for CSFPRGDTQYF.

The sample holds a few counts of this clone. The chain combines TRBV7-2 with TRBJ1-2; D ambiguous. The CDR3 consists of 12 residues. V lost 4 bases, J lost 4 bases, and 7 bases lay in between. Germline CDR1 reads SGHTA; CDR2 reads FQGNSA. CDR3 in DNA: TGTGCCAGCAGCTCCTCCAGCTATGGCTACACCTTC. It is translated as CASSSSSYGYTF.

This clone was counted between two and nine times. J is TRBJ2-1 and V is TRBV20-1; 8 bases fit TRBD2. Per the germline V gene, CDR1 is DFQATT and CDR2 is SNEGSKA (reference sequence). This CDR3 contains 11 residues. The CDR3 sequence: CRPGTSNEQFF. CDR3 nucleotide sequence: TGCAGACCCGGGACTAGCAATGAGCAGTTCTTC.

This clone was detected only a few times. This chain links TRBV7-2 with TRBJ2-3; D possibly corresponds to TRBD1 (5 bases). CDR1 is SGHTA, CDR2 FQGNSA, per germline. Trimming pared 5 bases from V and 3 bases from J, leaving 15 bases between. The CDR3 covers 15 residues. The CDR3 loop reads CASSALQVKTDTQYF. As DNA, the CDR3 is TGTGCCAGCAGCGCACTACAGGTGAAGACAGATACGCAGTATTTT.

This clone was seen only a few times. The V and J genes are TRBV6-5 and TRBJ2-4; 12 bases fit TRBD2. The junction had 3 bases not matched to a gene; V was cut back by 5 bases and J by 4 bases. The CDR3 sequence is 15 residues long. The germline V gene encodes CDR1 MNHEY and CDR2 SVGAGI. The CDR3 reads CASSLAGGPKNIQYF. The CDR3 nucleotides read TGTGCCAGCAGTCTAGCGGGGGGGCCGAAAAACATTCAGTACTTC.

This clone was recorded a few times. This CDR3 is also generated by other DNA sequences in the sample. The V and J genes are TRBV5-6 and TRBJ2-5; D remains unclear. The germline CDR1 and CDR2 sequences are SGHDT and YYEEEE. CDR3 length: 13 amino acids. Trimming shortened V by 5 bases and J by 5 bases, and 13 bases separated the two germline ends. CDR3 in amino acids: CASSLDSRETQYF. DNA of the CDR3: TGTGCCAGCAGTCTCGACTCTAGGGAGACCCAGTACTTC.

The chain recombines TRBV19 with TRBJ2-1; 8 positions agree with TRBD1. The J segment lost 3 bases and the V segment lost 6 bases, leaving 7 bases of the junction unmatched. The CDR3 runs 15 residues. Germline CDR1 is LNHDA and CDR2 is SQIVND (reference sequence). The CDR3 coding sequence is TGTGCCAGTAGCCGCGACAGGGGCAGCTACAATGAGCAGTTCTTC. This encodes CASSRDRGSYNEQFF.

The rearrangement uses TRBV18 and TRBJ1-1, with D perhaps TRBD1 (5 bases). Trimming cost V 3 bases and J 11 bases, with 13 bases left between them. Germline-derived CDR1 and CDR2 are KGHSH and LQKENI. The CDR3 runs 12 residues. DNA for the CDR3: TGTGCCAGCTCACCTGAAGAGGGGAGGGCTTTCTTT. This sequence encodes CASSPEEGRAFF.

The J gene is TRBJ1-1, the V gene TRBV2; a possible D gene is TRBD1 (6 bases). From germline, CDR1 is SNHLY and CDR2 FYNNEI. The CDR3 length is 14 residues. V lost 4 bases to trimming and J lost 0 bases, with 9 bases between them. DNA for the CDR3: TGTGCCAGCAGTGTTGGGACAATGAACACTGAAGCTTTCTTT. Protein: CASSVGTMNTEAFF.

This clone was detected a few times. The sample holds other DNA sequences that translate to the same CDR3. This sequence joins TRBV18 and TRBJ2-3; 10 bases match TRBD2. CDR1 KGHSH and CDR2 LQKENI come from the germline V gene. The ends lost 2 bases at V and 1 base at J; junction bases unmatched: 0. CDR3 length equals 15 residues. The CDR3: CASSPTSGGTDTQYF. CDR3 in DNA: TGTGCCAGCTCACCAACTAGCGGGGGCACAGATACGCAGTATTTT.

V and J are TRBV9 and TRBJ2-3; possible D gene TRBD2, 5 bases. The CDR3 has 13 residues. The germline V gene encodes CDR1 SGDLS and CDR2 YYNGEE. V was cut by 7 bases and J by 5 bases, with 14 bases left in between. The CDR3 reads CASSRRLQDTQYF. CDR3 DNA: TGTGCCAGCTCTCGGAGGTTGCAAGATACGCAGTATTTT.

This clone has only a few counts. The rearrangement uses TRBV29-1 and TRBJ1-4; 8 nucleotides agree with TRBD1. Trimming cost V 6 bases and J 4 bases; bases outside gene matches: 4. This CDR3 spans 13 amino acids. Germline CDR1 is SQVTM and CDR2 is ANQGSEA. The CDR3 DNA follows: TGCAGCGTCCAGGGGGCGGGTAATGAAAAACTGTTTTTT. Translation: CSVQGAGNEKLFF.

The rearrangement links TRBV7-2 to TRBJ2-2; 7 nucleotides agree with TRBD1. With V trimmed by 5 bases and J by 6 bases, 12 bases remained unmatched. The V gene's germline CDR1 is SGHTA and CDR2 FQGNSA. CDR3 length equals 16 residues. The CDR3 region is CASSPTGLLWSGELFF. Written as DNA, the CDR3 is TGTGCCAGCAGCCCGACAGGGCTATTATGGTCCGGGGAGCTGTTTTTT. The variable domain in full, completed from reference TRBV7-2 and TRBJ2-2, reads GAGVSQSPSNKVTEKGKDVELRCDPISGHTALYWYRQSLGQGLEFLIYFQGNSAPDKSGLPSDRFSAERTGGSVSTLTIQRTQQEDSAVYLCASSPTGLLWSGELFFGEGSRLTVL.

J is TRBJ2-7 and V is TRBV19, with 8 bases identical to TRBD2. The germline CDR1 and CDR2 sequences are LNHDA and SQIVND (reference sequence). The V segment lost 6 bases and the J segment 6 bases; nucleotides outside the gene matches: 7. CDR3 length: 13 residues. The CDR3 region is CASSAGLAGEQYF. As DNA, the CDR3 is TGTGCCAGTAGCGCTGGACTAGCTGGCGAGCAGTACTTC. The full variable domain, in which reference TRBV19 and TRBJ2-7 provide the parts outside the CDR3, is DGGITQSPKYLFRKEGQNVTLSCEQNLNHDAMYWYRQDPGQGLRLIYYSQIVNDFQKGDIAEGYSVSREKKESFPLTVTSAQKNPTAFYLCASSAGLAGEQYFGPGTRLTVT.

The chain has TRBV18 and TRBJ1-5; TRBD1 might be the D (6 bases). The CDR3 covers 17 residues. CDR1 is KGHSH, CDR2 LQKENI, per germline. The germline V and J ends were trimmed by 1 base and 0 bases, with 13 bases remaining between them. The CDR3 sequence is CASSPQSQGNSNQPQHF. The CDR3 DNA is TGTGCCAGCTCACCACAATCGCAGGGGAATAGCAATCAGCCCCAGCATTTT. The full variable domain, completed using reference TRBV18 and TRBJ1-5, is NAGVMQNPRHLVRRRGQEARLRCSPMKGHSHVYWYRQLPEEGLKFMVYLQKENIIDESGMPKERFSAEFPKEGPSILRIQQVVRGDSAAYFCASSPQSQGNSNQPQHFGDGTRLSIL.

Only a few counts were recorded for this clone. The chain links TRBV5-4 to TRBJ2-7, with 9 positions matching TRBD1. Germline CDR1 and CDR2: SGHNT and YYREEE (reference sequence). There are 14 residues in the CDR3. Trimming at V came to 3 bases and at J to 5 bases, leaving 6 bases not matched to a gene. In DNA form, the CDR3 reads TGTGCCAGCAGCTGGGGACAGGGTTCCCACGAGCAGTACTTC. It encodes CASSWGQGSHEQYF.

V usage is TRBV5-4 and J usage is TRBJ1-4; 7 nucleotides match TRBD1. Germline CDR1 is SGHNT and CDR2 is YYREEE (reference sequence). J was trimmed by 6 bases and V by 4 bases; bases with no gene match: 3. The CDR3 extends over 13 amino acids. This CDR3 is CASSRDRDEKLFF. CDR3 DNA sequence: TGTGCCAGCAGCCGCGACAGGGATGAAAAACTGTTTTTT.

This clone was detected a few times. This chain uses TRBV7-9 with TRBJ2-1, with D possibly TRBD2 on 6 matching bases. The CDR3 is made up of 13 amino acids. In germline, CDR1 is SEHNR, CDR2 FQNEAQ (reference sequence). V was cut by 3 bases and J by 7 bases, with 10 bases left in between. CDR3 DNA: TGTGCCAGCAGCTTTTTTGCGGGGAATGAGCAGTTCTTC. It yields the protein CASSFFAGNEQFF.

This clone came up a few times. The chain has TRBV9 and TRBJ2-7; TRBD1 is a possible D gene (6 bases). The CDR3 is made up of 15 amino acids. Germline V gene sequence: CDR1 SGDLS, CDR2 YYNGEE. With 0 bases removed from V and 7 bases from J, the gap between germline ends came to 17 bases. The CDR3: CASSVEPDRLREQYF. The DNA for the CDR3 is TGTGCCAGCAGCGTAGAGCCGGACAGATTGCGGGAGCAGTACTTC.

This rearrangement joins TRBV18 to TRBJ1-2; tentatively, D is TRBD1 (6 bases). Germline lookup yields CDR1 KGHSH and CDR2 LQKENI. This CDR3 is built from 12 residues. V was shortened by 4 bases and J by 8 bases, with 11 bases between the two germline ends. CDR3 sequence reads: CASSLGQRGYTF. The CDR3 nucleotides are TGTGCCAGCTCACTGGGACAAAGGGGCTACACCTTC.

In this sample, this clone turned up a few times. The chain combines TRBV14 with TRBJ2-7; 11 nucleotides align to TRBD1. Germline assignment: CDR1 SGHDN and CDR2 FVKESK. After removal of 4 bases from V and 3 bases from J, the junction contained 5 bases not matched to a gene. The CDR3 totals 15 residues. CDR3 DNA sequence: TGTGCCAGCAGCCTCTGGACAGGGGGCCTCTACGAGCAGTACTTC. Translated, it gives CASSLWTGGLYEQYF.